A selection of T cell receptor beta chains follows, all from one sample in a study of T cells in Graves' hyperthyroidism and ophthalmopathy. TCRdb used MiXCR to reprocess the multiplex PCR reads, holding one entry per CDR3 protein. The table has about 570,000 distinct CDR3 sequences, 12% to 15% seen once. Material for sequencing was blood. These receptors were obtained from a woman in her 40s with Graves' hyperthyroidism. CDR3s include the opening cysteine and the closing phenylalanine or tryptophan. Each record gives: J gene, D gene, clone size, V gene, CDR3 length, CDR3 protein, CDR3 DNA. A D gene is named only where the DNA matches it firmly. A row's size may be missing; if present it is once, few, many or a size class.

>TRBJ1-1|-|-|TRBV5-6|13
CASSQQGVSEAFF
TGTGCCAGCAGCCAACAGGGTGTTTCTGAAGCTTTCTTT
>TRBJ1-5|TRBD1|many|TRBV5-1|15
CASSVDRAVGQPQHF
TGCGCCAGCAGCGTCGACAGGGCAGTGGGGCAGCCCCAGCATTTT
>TRBJ1-2|-|many|TRBV7-2|14
CASSLHGGDYGYTF
TGTGCCAGCAGCTTACACGGCGGGGACTATGGCTACACCTTC
>TRBJ2-1|-|-|TRBV7-9|16
CASSSKTGPTYNEQFF
TGTGCCAGCAGCTCCAAGACAGGACCAACCTACAATGAGCAGTTCTTC
>TRBJ2-1|-|few|TRBV19|14
CASSPPSPYKEQFF
TGTGCCAGTAGTCCACCTTCTCCTTACAAGGAGCAGTTCTTC
>TRBJ2-7|TRBD2|many|TRBV27|16
CASSPGTSGRIHEQYF
TGTGCCAGCAGTCCGGGGACTAGCGGGAGGATCCACGAGCAGTACTTC
>TRBJ1-6|TRBD1|many|TRBV12-3/TRBV12-4|16
CASRRDSWFYGSPLHF
TGTGCCAGCAGACGGGACAGCTGGTTCTACGGGTCACCCCTCCACTTT
>TRBJ2-1|-|many|TRBV28|14
CASSLKLDRGEQFF
TGTGCCAGCAGCTTAAAACTAGATCGAGGGGAGCAGTTCTTC
>TRBJ2-3|TRBD2|few|TRBV6-4|15
CASSVAGGEADTQYF
TGTGCCAGCAGCGTAGCGGGAGGGGAAGCAGATACGCAGTATTTT
>TRBJ2-2|-|-|TRBV19|15
CASSIDRALTGELFF
TGTGCCAGTAGTATAGACAGGGCGTTGACGGGGGAGCTATTTTTT
>TRBJ2-7|-|-|TRBV7-3|13
CASSSLTSTEQYF
TGTGCCAGCAGCTCCCTGACTAGTACGGAGCAGTACTTC
>TRBJ2-7|-|few|TRBV5-4|16
CASSLLSGTNAYEQYF
TGTGCCAGCAGCTTATTGTCCGGGACAAATGCCTACGAGCAGTACTTC
>TRBJ2-1|TRBD2|many|TRBV7-9|14
CASSWGLAGAEQFF
TGTGCCAGCAGCTGGGGACTAGCGGGAGCTGAGCAGTTCTTC
>TRBJ2-2|TRBD2|many|TRBV11-2|16
CASSLLAGSNTGELFF
TGTGCCAGCAGCTTACTAGCGGGGTCGAACACCGGGGAGCTGTTTTTT
>TRBJ2-5|TRBD2|-|TRBV7-2|16
CASSRTRLAGVETQYF
TGTGCCAGCAGCAGGACTAGACTAGCGGGAGTAGAGACCCAGTACTTC
>TRBJ1-4|-|few|TRBV6-1|12
CASSGLNEKLFF
TGTGCCAGCAGTGGATTAAATGAAAAACTGTTTTTT
>TRBJ2-3|TRBD1|many|TRBV5-1|14
CASSFGQGTDTQYF
TGCGCCAGCAGCTTTGGACAGGGCACAGATACGCAGTATTTT
>TRBJ2-7|-|-|TRBV6-1|14
CASSEESGLCEQYF
TGTGCCAGCAGTGAGGAGAGCGGCCTCTGCGAGCAGTACTTC
>TRBJ1-1|-|many|TRBV7-8|16
CASSSQIGGANTEAFF
TGTGCCAGCAGCTCCCAGATTGGAGGGGCGAACACTGAAGCTTTCTTT
>TRBJ1-4|TRBD1|-|TRBV19|15
CASSPGTGTNEKLFF
TGTGCCAGTAGTCCTGGGACAGGTACAAATGAAAAACTGTTTTTT
>TRBJ2-3|TRBD1|few|TRBV28|15
CASTAGGPPTDTQYF
TGTGCCAGCACGGCAGGGGGTCCCCCCACAGATACGCAGTATTTT
>TRBJ2-3|TRBD2|many|TRBV12-3/TRBV12-4|15
CASSFSGGGTDTQYF
TGTGCCAGCAGTTTTTCGGGAGGAGGTACAGATACGCAGTATTTT
>TRBJ2-2|-|many|TRBV28|14
CASSLTGYTGELFF
TGTGCCAGCAGTTTAACAGGGTACACCGGGGAGCTGTTTTTT
>TRBJ1-5|TRBD1|-|TRBV6-1|16
CASSRSGTGGNQPQHF
TGTGCCAGCAGCCGCTCCGGGACAGGGGGCAATCAGCCCCAGCATTTT
>TRBJ2-5|-|many|TRBV18|12
CASSPDQETQYF
TGTGCCAGCTCACCGGACCAGGAGACCCAGTACTTC
>TRBJ2-1|TRBD2|-|TRBV19|17
CASGLAVLTGSYNEQFF
TGTGCCAGTGGACTAGCGGTTCTTACCGGCTCCTACAATGAGCAGTTCTTC
>TRBJ2-5|TRBD2|-|TRBV2|19
CASRAGTSGRSGGQETQYF
TGTGCCAGCAGGGCCGGGACTAGCGGGAGAAGTGGCGGGCAAGAGACCCAGTACTTC
>TRBJ1-2|-|-|TRBV19|14
CASNPRNGAWGYTF
TGTGCCAGTAACCCAAGGAACGGAGCGTGGGGCTACACCTTC
>TRBJ2-5|TRBD2|few|TRBV19|15
CASSTGTSGQETQYF
TGTGCCAGTAGTACGGGGACTAGCGGCCAAGAGACCCAGTACTTC
>TRBJ1-2|-|-|TRBV6-1|11
CASSEGAGYTF
TGTGCCAGCAGTGAAGGTGCTGGCTACACCTTC
>TRBJ1-2|-|many|TRBV6-1|14
CASSSPMGAYGYTF
TGTGCCAGCAGTTCCCCCATGGGTGCCTATGGCTACACCTTC
>TRBJ2-3|-|many|TRBV2|18
CASSTDPGGSGTTDTQYF
TGTGCCAGCAGTACTGATCCAGGGGGTAGCGGGACCACAGATACGCAGTATTTT
>TRBJ2-7|-|few|TRBV5-4|17
CASSLGVWVDNAYEQYF
TGTGCCAGCAGCTTGGGGGTCTGGGTGGACAACGCCTACGAGCAGTACTTC
>TRBJ2-1|-|many|TRBV5-1|12
CASSRPGNEQFF
TGCGCCAGCAGCCGCCCGGGCAATGAGCAGTTCTTC
>TRBJ2-2|-|many|TRBV7-9|15
CASSPSRSNTGELFF
TGTGCCAGCAGCCCCAGTAGATCGAACACCGGGGAGCTGTTTTTT
>TRBJ1-5|TRBD1|-|TRBV10-3|13
CASGTGTNQPQHF
TGTGCCAGCGGGACAGGAACAAATCAGCCCCAGCATTTT
>TRBJ1-6|-|many|TRBV7-2|13
CASSLFLDSPLHF
TGTGCCAGCAGCTTATTTCTGGATTCACCCCTCCACTTT
>TRBJ2-7|-|many|TRBV9|15
CASSVEPTGYYEQYF
TGTGCCAGCAGCGTAGAACCTACGGGGTACTACGAGCAGTACTTC
>TRBJ1-1|TRBD1|many|TRBV12-3/TRBV12-4|16
CASSTTRQGGNTEAFF
TGTGCCAGCAGTACGACCCGACAGGGGGGGAACACTGAAGCTTTCTTT
>TRBJ1-2|-|many|TRBV5-1|15
CASSLGTSFDYGYTF
TGCGCCAGCAGCTTGGGGACCAGTTTCGACTATGGCTACACCTTC
>TRBJ1-2|-|many|TRBV28|14
CASGQGRKVGGYTF
TGTGCCAGCGGTCAGGGGCGGAAAGTCGGTGGCTACACCTTC
>TRBJ1-1|-|-|TRBV18|15
CASSPVGRPNTEAFF
TGTGCCAGCTCACCGGTAGGCAGGCCCAACACTGAAGCTTTCTTT
>TRBJ1-3|TRBD1|-|TRBV28|14
CASGTGVGGNTIYF
TGTGCCAGCGGAACAGGGGTTGGTGGAAACACCATATATTTT
>TRBJ1-6|-|few|TRBV5-1|19
CASSLVGGSSPPTNSPLHF
TGCGCCAGCAGCTTGGTCGGGGGGTCCTCACCCCCCACAAATTCACCCCTCCACTTT
>TRBJ2-5|TRBD2|many|TRBV27|13
CASSRTSLETQYF
TGTGCCAGCAGCCGGACTAGTTTGGAGACCCAGTACTTC
>TRBJ1-1|TRBD1|many|TRBV2|15
CASRGQGARNTEAFF
TGTGCCAGCAGGGGACAGGGGGCTCGGAACACTGAAGCTTTCTTT
>TRBJ2-6|-|-|TRBV5-1|15
CASSLDGSGANALTF
TGCGCCAGCAGCTTGGATGGGTCCGGGGCCAACGCCCTGACTTTC
>TRBJ2-4|-|many|TRBV20-1|12
CSAILAKNIQYF
TGCAGTGCTATTTTAGCCAAAAACATTCAGTACTTC
>TRBJ2-6|TRBD2|-|TRBV28|19
CASTLGAGRLISGANVLTF
TGTGCCAGCACTCTAGGAGCGGGAAGACTAATTTCTGGGGCCAACGTCCTGACTTTC
>TRBJ2-1|-|many|TRBV11-2|14
CASSLGDYGREQFF
TGTGCCAGCAGCTTAGGAGACTACGGCAGGGAGCAGTTCTTC
>TRBJ2-7|-|few|TRBV16|17
CASSQSPDGSGSYEQYF
TGTGCCAGCAGCCAATCTCCCGATGGTTCCGGCTCCTACGAGCAGTACTTC
>TRBJ1-2|TRBD1|many|TRBV11-3|15
CASRPDRGPPHGYTF
TGTGCCAGCAGACCAGACAGGGGACCGCCACATGGCTACACCTTC
>TRBJ1-3|-|many|TRBV18|15
CASSPQGDYGNTIYF
TGTGCCAGCTCACCACAGGGGGATTACGGAAACACCATATATTTT